Sequencing of this TCR beta chain was carried out in a study of blood T cells in healthy people across ages. Researchers report isolating at least 7 million PBMCs per sample. Looked up from germline, CDR1 is MDHEN and CDR2 is SYDVKM. The CDR3 is 15 amino acids. The V gene end was trimmed by 6 bases and the J gene end by 6 bases; junction bases not matched to a gene: 5. General study points: TCR beta diversity correlated strongly with naive T cell percentage. Reliance upon unsorted PBMCs precluded definitive naive versus antigen-experienced comparison.

The second PCR ran about 6 to 11 cycles with a sample-barcoded 5' primer and J-beta primers. Each cDNA molecule, via a template-switch adaptor with 12 random nucleotides, was tagged. MiXCR, run by TCRdb on the 5' RACE reads, gives a single entry per CDR3 protein. The sample has about 1.8 million distinct CDR3 sequences, 40% to 55% seen once. To note about this clonotype: Its antigen is not known.

Specimen: blood. The clonotype was recovered from a woman aged 40-49 years in good health. The V gene is TRBV28, the J gene TRBJ2-3; 14 nucleotides line up with TRBD2. The CDR3 nucleotides read TGTGCCAGCAGGACTAGCGGGGGGGCAGGGGATACGCAGTATTTT. Translating gives CASRTSGGAGDTQYF.